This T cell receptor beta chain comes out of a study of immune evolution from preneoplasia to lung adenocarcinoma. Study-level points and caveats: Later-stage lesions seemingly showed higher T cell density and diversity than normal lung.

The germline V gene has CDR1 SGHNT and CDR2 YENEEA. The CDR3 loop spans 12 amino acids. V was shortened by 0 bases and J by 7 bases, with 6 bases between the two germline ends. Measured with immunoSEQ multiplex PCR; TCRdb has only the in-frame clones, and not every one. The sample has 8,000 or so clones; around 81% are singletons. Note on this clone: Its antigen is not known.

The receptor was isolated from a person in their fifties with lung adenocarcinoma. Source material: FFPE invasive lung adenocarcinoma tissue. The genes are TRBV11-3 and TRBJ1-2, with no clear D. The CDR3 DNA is TGTGCCAGCAGCTTAGACAGAAGTGGCTACACCTTC. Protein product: CASSLDRSGYTF.